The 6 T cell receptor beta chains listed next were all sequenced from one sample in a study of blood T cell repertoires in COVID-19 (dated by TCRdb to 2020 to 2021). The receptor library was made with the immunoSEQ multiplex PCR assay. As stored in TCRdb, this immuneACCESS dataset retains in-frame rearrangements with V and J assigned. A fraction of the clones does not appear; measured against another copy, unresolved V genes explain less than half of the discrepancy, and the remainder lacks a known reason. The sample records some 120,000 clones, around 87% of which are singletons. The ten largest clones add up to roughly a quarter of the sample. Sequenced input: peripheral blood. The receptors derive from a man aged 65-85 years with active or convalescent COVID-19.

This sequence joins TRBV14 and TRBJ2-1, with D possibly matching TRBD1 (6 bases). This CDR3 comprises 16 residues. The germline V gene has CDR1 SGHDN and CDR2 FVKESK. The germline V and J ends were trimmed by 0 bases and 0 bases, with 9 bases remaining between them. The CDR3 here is CASSQDRGFSYNEQFF. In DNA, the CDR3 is TGTGCCAGCAGCCAAGACAGGGGATTCTCCTACAATGAGCAGTTCTTC.

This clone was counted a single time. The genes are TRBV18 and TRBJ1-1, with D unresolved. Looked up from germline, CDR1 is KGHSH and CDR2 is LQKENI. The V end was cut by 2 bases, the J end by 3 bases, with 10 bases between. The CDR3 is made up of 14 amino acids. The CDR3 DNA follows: TGTGCCAGCTCACCAAACGGGGAGGACACTGAAGCTTTCTTT. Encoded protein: CASSPNGEDTEAFF.

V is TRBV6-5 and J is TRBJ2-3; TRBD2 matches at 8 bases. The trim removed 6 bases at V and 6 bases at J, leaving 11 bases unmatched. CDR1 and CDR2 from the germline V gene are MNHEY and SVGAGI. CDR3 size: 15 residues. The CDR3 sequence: CASSQTSGGTDTQYF. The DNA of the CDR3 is TGTGCCAGCAGCCAAACTAGCGGAGGGACGGATACGCAGTATTTT.

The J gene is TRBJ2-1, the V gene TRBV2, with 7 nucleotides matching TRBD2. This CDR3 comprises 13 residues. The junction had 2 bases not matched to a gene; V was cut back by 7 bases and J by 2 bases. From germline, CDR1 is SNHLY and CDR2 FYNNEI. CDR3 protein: CASNGRTYNEQFF. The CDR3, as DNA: TGTGCCAGCAACGGGAGGACCTACAATGAGCAGTTCTTC.

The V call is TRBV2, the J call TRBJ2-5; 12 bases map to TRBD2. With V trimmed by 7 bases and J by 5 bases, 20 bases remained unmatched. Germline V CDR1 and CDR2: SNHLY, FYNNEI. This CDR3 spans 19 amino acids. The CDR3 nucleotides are TGTGCCAGCACTCTTCGTGCCCCTCTAGCGGGAGGGCCGGGTGAGACCCAGTACTTC. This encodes CASTLRAPLAGGPGETQYF.

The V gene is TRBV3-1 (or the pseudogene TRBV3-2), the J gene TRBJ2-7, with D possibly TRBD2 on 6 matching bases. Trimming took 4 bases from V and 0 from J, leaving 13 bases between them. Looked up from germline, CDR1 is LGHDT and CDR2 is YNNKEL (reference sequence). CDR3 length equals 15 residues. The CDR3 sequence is CASSLNGGASYEQYF. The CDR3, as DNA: TGTGCCAGCAGCCTTAACGGCGGGGCCTCCTACGAGCAGTACTTC.